The present T cell receptor (beta chain) was sequenced within a study of shared clonotypes between healthy human individuals. The study, taken as a whole, reports: Few donors limited the genetic and exposure-history diversity represented. Compared with memory subsets, naive subsets generally had larger estimated richness.

Assay runs were performed at deep level. Method: immunoSEQ multiplex PCR; TCRdb's copy keeps in-frame clones and lacks some. The sample has around 1.9 million clones; 85% to 95% are singletons. Note on this clone: Its antigen is not identified.

Naive CD8 isolation took CD45RO-negative cells positively selected for CCR7 and excluded terminally differentiated effector memory CD45RA+ cells. Recent vaccinations or acute infections were absent in the healthy HIV-negative adult donors. Germline CDR1 SQVTM, CDR2 ANQGSEA. The J segment lost 5 bases and the V segment lost 8 bases, leaving 10 bases of the junction unmatched. The CDR3 covers 14 residues. The TCR comes from a man in his late teens or twenties in good health. Some clones in this sample may be carry-over from other donors' samples. Specimen: naive CD8+ T cells from PBMCs. The chain couples TRBV29-1 to TRBJ2-3; 10 bases map to TRBD1. The CDR3 spells CSPWGTGDQDTQYF. The CDR3 region has the DNA TGCAGCCCATGGGGGACAGGGGATCAAGATACGCAGTATTTT.